Below, 32 T cell receptor beta chains from the same sample are listed, as sequenced in a study of blood T cell repertoires in COVID-19. The repertoire was sequenced with immunoSEQ multiplex PCR; TCRdb's copy has only in-frame clones and lacks some. The table includes tens of thousands of clones, approximately 84% detected once. The sequenced material came from peripheral blood. The receptors here all came from a man aged 50-59 years with acute or convalescent COVID-19.

This clone was seen only a few times. The CDR3 sequence: CASSMAAGSQETQYF. CDR3 nucleotide sequence: TGTGCCAGTAGTATGGCGGCAGGGTCACAAGAGACCCAGTACTTC. The chain uses TRBV19 and TRBJ2-5, with D possibly matching TRBD1 (5 bases). CDR1 LNHDA and CDR2 SQIVND come from the germline V gene (reference sequence). The ends were cut back, 3 bases at V and 2 bases at J, with 13 bases in the middle. The CDR3 consists of 15 residues.

This sequence joins TRBV5-1 and TRBJ1-2; the D is unclear. Germline CDR1 is SGHRS and CDR2 is YFSETQ. The length of the CDR3 is 14 residues. V dropped 0 bases and J dropped 5 bases, with 11 bases sitting between them. CDR3 loop: CASSLEGLRYGYTF. The CDR3 DNA sequence: TGCGCCAGCAGCTTGGAAGGACTACGGTATGGCTACACCTTC.

The CDR3 loop reads CASSHRGNQPQHF. The CDR3 bases are TGTGCCAGCAGCCACAGGGGAAATCAGCCCCAGCATTTT. V and J are TRBV27 and TRBJ1-5, with TRBD1 matching 7 bases. The ends lost 6 bases at V and 4 bases at J; junction bases unmatched: 3. Germline CDR1 reads MNHEY; CDR2 reads SMNVEV (reference sequence). The CDR3 sequence is 13 residues long.

V and J are TRBV9 and TRBJ1-4; maybe TRBD1 (5 bases). The CDR3 consists of 17 residues. Germline CDR1 and CDR2: SGDLS and YYNGEE. Trimming took off 2 bases at V and 4 bases at J, with 18 bases between the two ends. The CDR3 sequence: CASSVSPAGGVNEKLFF. The CDR3, as DNA: TGTGCCAGCAGCGTTAGCCCCGCCGGAGGGGTTAATGAAAAACTGTTTTTT.

This rearrangement joins TRBV24-1 to TRBJ2-1; 11 bases agree with TRBD1. In germline, CDR1 is KGHDR, CDR2 SFDVKD. This CDR3 has 16 amino acids. The J segment lost 8 bases and the V segment lost 2 bases, leaving 7 bases of the junction unmatched. The CDR3, as DNA: TGTGCCACCAGTGATTGGAAAGGACAGGGGGCATATGAGCAGTTCTTC. This gives the protein CATSDWKGQGAYEQFF.

This rearrangement joins TRBV10-2 to TRBJ1-2; no definite D call. The V end was cut by 0 bases, the J end by 4 bases, with 12 bases between. The CDR3 has 15 amino acids. The germline V gene has CDR1 WSHSY and CDR2 SAAADI. CDR3 residues: CASSESIQLPYGYTF. CDR3 sequence (DNA): TGCGCCAGCAGTGAGTCGATACAGCTTCCCTATGGCTACACCTTC.

This clone has only a few counts. The chain employs TRBV25-1 and TRBJ1-2; no clear D. V lost 4 bases to trimming and J lost 6 bases, with 18 bases between them. Germline V gene sequence: CDR1 MGHDK, CDR2 SYGVNS. The CDR3 is made up of 15 amino acids. CDR3 bases: TGTGCCAGCAGTGCCCCCACACAATTAGCGAATGGCTACACCTTC. It translates to CASSAPTQLANGYTF.

This rearrangement joins TRBV24-1 to TRBJ2-1; 8 bases match TRBD2. Germline V gene data show CDR1 as KGHDR and CDR2 as SFDVKD. CDR3 size: 15 residues. V lost 3 bases to trimming and J lost 3 bases; unmatched junction nucleotides: 3. The CDR3 here is CATSDTSGYYNEQFF. CDR3 DNA: TGTGCCACCAGTGATACTAGCGGCTACTACAATGAGCAGTTCTTC.

This clone was recorded once. This rearrangement joins TRBV9 to TRBJ2-5, with 7 bases identical to TRBD2. Unmatched junction bases numbered 7, after V lost 0 bases and J lost 2 bases. This CDR3 has 16 residues. Germline V CDR1 and CDR2: SGDLS, YYNGEE. CDR3 in amino acids: CASSVDPLGLQETQYF. In nucleotides, the CDR3 is TGTGCCAGCAGCGTAGACCCCTTGGGACTACAAGAGACCCAGTACTTC.

The V and J genes are TRBV4-2 and TRBJ2-3; 11 positions agree with TRBD2. The V and J ends lost 1 base and 3 bases, in that order; junction bases with no gene match: 3. Germline values: CDR1 LGHNA, CDR2 YNFKEQ. The CDR3 spans 16 residues. The CDR3 coding sequence is TGTGCCAGCAGCCAAGGAGTAGCGGGAGGGACAGATACGCAGTATTTT. It encodes CASSQGVAGGTDTQYF.

This clone was picked up a small number of times. V usage is TRBV19 and J usage is TRBJ1-5; no clear D. This CDR3 spans 15 amino acids. Deletions cut 8 bases from V and 2 bases from J, with 16 bases between. Germline assignment: CDR1 LNHDA and CDR2 SQIVND (reference sequence). As DNA, the CDR3 is TGTGCCAGTGGCCCGACGGGAAGAGGCAATCAGCCCCAGCATTTT. Its translation is CASGPTGRGNQPQHF. The full variable domain, rest sourced from reference TRBV19 and TRBJ1-5, is DGGITQSPKYLFRKEGQNVTLSCEQNLNHDAMYWYRQDPGQGLRLIYYSQIVNDFQKGDIAEGYSVSREKKESFPLTVTSAQKNPTAFYLCASGPTGRGNQPQHFGDGTRLSIL.

In DNA, the CDR3 is TGCGCCAGCAGCTACTGGACAGGGGCGCCCTACGAGCAGTACTTC. Translation gives CASSYWTGAPYEQYF. This chain joins TRBV5-1 and TRBJ2-7, with 9 bases matching TRBD1. Germline values: CDR1 SGHRS, CDR2 YFSETQ. The CDR3 consists of 15 residues. After removal of 3 bases from V and 2 bases from J, the junction contained 6 bases not matched to a gene.

This clone was recorded a few times. The chain carries TRBV27 and TRBJ2-5, with D unresolved. This CDR3 comprises 14 residues. Per the germline V gene, CDR1 is MNHEY and CDR2 is SMNVEV (reference sequence). V shed 5 bases and J shed 5 bases, with 15 bases lying between them. CDR3 region: CASSPSILPETQYF. In DNA form, the CDR3 reads TGTGCCAGCAGTCCGTCGATACTCCCGGAGACCCAGTACTTC.

The count of this clone is one. V and J are TRBV2 and TRBJ2-3; a weak D match, TRBD2 (6 bases). CDR1 is SNHLY, CDR2 FYNNEI, per germline. The CDR3 has 16 residues. V was pared by 5 bases and J by 5 bases, with 20 bases between. The CDR3 sequence: CASSSDGAGRGDTQYF. CDR3 nucleotide sequence: TGTGCCAGCAGTTCCGACGGGGCAGGGCGGGGAGATACGCAGTATTTT.

This clone was seen more than once but under ten times. The chain links TRBV15 to TRBJ2-2, with D perhaps matching TRBD2 (6 bases). Germline loops: CDR1 LNHNV, CDR2 YYDKDF (reference sequence). Between the trimmed V and J ends, which lost 6 bases and 0 bases, there was a span of 17 bases. The CDR3 has 17 residues. The CDR3 region has the DNA TGTGCCACCAGGGGTAGCGGAGGACCCACGAACACCGGGGAGCTGTTTTTT. It is translated as CATRGSGGPTNTGELFF.

The chain combines TRBV5-1 with TRBJ1-3, with 9 bases matching TRBD1. V lost 3 bases, J lost 8 bases, and 6 bases stayed unmatched. CDR1 is SGHRS and CDR2 is YFSETQ in the germline V gene. CDR3 size: 14 residues. The CDR3 DNA sequence: TGCGCCAGCAGCTCTACAGGGGGCAGCGACACCATATATTTT. Amino acids: CASSSTGGSDTIYF.

This clone was counted a few times. CDR3 loop: CASSERGQGREQPQHF. In DNA, the CDR3 is TGTGCCAGCAGTGAAAGAGGGCAGGGGAGAGAACAGCCCCAGCATTTT. V and J are TRBV6-1 and TRBJ1-5, with a weak D call TRBD1 (6 bases). The CDR3 has 16 residues. Trimming took off 2 bases at V and 7 bases at J, with 18 bases between the two ends. Germline CDR1 reads MNHNS; CDR2 reads SASEGT.

J is TRBJ1-4 and V is TRBV2; D is ambiguous. Trimming removed 1 base at V and 12 bases at J, with 9 bases between. The germline CDR1 and CDR2 sequences are SNHLY and FYNNEI. This CDR3 has 12 residues. DNA of the CDR3: TGTGCCAGCAGTGAAGACAGCGGGGAACTGTTTTTT. Protein sequence: CASSEDSGELFF.

CDR3 loop: CASSFGLQGPFQETQYF. As DNA, the CDR3 is TGTGCCAGCAGCTTCGGCTTACAGGGACCCTTCCAAGAGACCCAGTACTTC. The V and J genes are TRBV7-9 and TRBJ2-5, with D tentatively TRBD1 (6 bases). The germline CDR1 and CDR2 sequences are SEHNR and FQNEAQ (reference sequence). Between the trimmed V and J ends, which lost 3 bases and 1 base, there was a span of 18 bases. This CDR3 region has 17 residues.

This chain uses TRBV5-1 with TRBJ2-7, with D maybe TRBD2 (5 bases). V was cut by 4 bases and J by 1 base, with 12 bases left in between. The germline V gene has CDR1 SGHRS and CDR2 YFSETQ. CDR3 length: 14 residues. The CDR3 bases are TGCGCCAGCAGCCTGGAAGGGAGTTCCTACGAGCAGTACTTC. Amino acid sequence: CASSLEGSSYEQYF.

The CDR3 here is CAWSRQAYQPQHF. DNA of the CDR3: TGTGCCTGGAGCCGACAGGCTTATCAGCCCCAGCATTTT. The rearrangement links TRBV30 to TRBJ1-5, with D possibly TRBD1 on 6 matching bases. Between the trimmed V and J ends, which lost 3 bases and 5 bases, there was a span of 11 bases. This CDR3 spans 13 amino acids. The germline V gene has CDR1 GTSNPN and CDR2 SVGIG (reference sequence).

In this sample, this clone turned up a few times. The chain has TRBV12-3 or TRBV12-4 and TRBJ1-2; possible D gene TRBD1, 6 bases. CDR3 length: 13 amino acids. V shed 6 bases and J shed 4 bases, with 12 bases lying between them. CDR3 sequence reads: CASRTTGLYGYTF. CDR3 nucleotides: TGTGCCAGCAGGACGACAGGTCTCTATGGCTACACCTTC.

The chain is built from TRBV28 and TRBJ2-7, with 8 bases lining up with TRBD1. The CDR3 is made up of 14 amino acids. Germline values: CDR1 MDHEN, CDR2 SYDVKM. V shed 5 bases, J shed 4 bases, and the junction held 7 bases outside the gene matches. CDR3 sequence reads: CASSRPDRVYEQYF. As DNA, the CDR3 is TGTGCCAGCAGTCGGCCGGACAGGGTATACGAGCAGTACTTC.

As DNA, the CDR3 is TGTGCCAGCAGCTTGGGGGGGCGGCCCGGGGAGCTGTTTTTT. Translated, it gives CASSLGGRPGELFF. V is TRBV5-4 and J is TRBJ2-2, with D possibly being TRBD1 (6 bases). Germline assignment: CDR1 SGHNT and CDR2 YYREEE (reference sequence). This CDR3 is 14 amino acids long. V was trimmed by 0 bases and J by 6 bases, leaving 9 bases between them.

The V gene is TRBV19, the J gene TRBJ1-5; TRBD1 matches 11 bases. Germline values: CDR1 LNHDA, CDR2 SQIVND (reference sequence). CDR3 size: 17 residues. With V trimmed by 2 bases and J by 2 bases, 5 bases remained unmatched. CDR3 region: CASSILDRGRGNQPQHF. The CDR3 DNA sequence: TGTGCCAGTAGTATATTGGACAGGGGGCGAGGCAATCAGCCCCAGCATTTT. The full variable domain, in which reference TRBV19 and TRBJ1-5 provide the parts outside the CDR3, is DGGITQSPKYLFRKEGQNVTLSCEQNLNHDAMYWYRQDPGQGLRLIYYSQIVNDFQKGDIAEGYSVSREKKESFPLTVTSAQKNPTAFYLCASSILDRGRGNQPQHFGDGTRLSIL.

This clone was detected only a few times. The J gene is TRBJ1-5, the V gene TRBV18, with D perhaps matching TRBD1 (5 bases). The CDR3 is 16 amino acids. The V gene's germline CDR1 is KGHSH and CDR2 LQKENI. V was shortened by 0 bases and J by 2 bases, with 11 bases between the two germline ends. The CDR3 region is CASSPPGGSGNQPQHF. The CDR3 DNA reads as TGTGCCAGCTCACCACCGGGGGGGTCGGGCAATCAGCCCCAGCATTTT.

J is TRBJ2-7 and V is TRBV2; TRBD2 agrees at 9 bases. The CDR3 is 16 amino acids. The V gene's germline CDR1 is SNHLY and CDR2 FYNNEI. The ends lost 3 bases at V and 2 bases at J; junction bases unmatched: 8. Written as DNA, the CDR3 is TGTGCCAGCAGTGACTCCTTAAAGCGGGGGGCCTACGAGCAGTACTTC. Encoded protein: CASSDSLKRGAYEQYF.

This rearrangement joins TRBV4-2 to TRBJ2-2; the match to TRBD2 covers 9 bases. V gave up 2 bases and J gave up 5 bases; unmatched junction bases: 9. There are 17 residues in the CDR3. CDR1 LGHNA and CDR2 YNFKEQ come from the germline V gene. The CDR3 nucleotides read TGTGCCAGCAGCCAATTCGGTCGGAGCGGGGGGACCGGGGAGCTGTTTTTT. It yields the protein CASSQFGRSGGTGELFF.

The gene calls are TRBV5-1 and TRBJ2-7; no definite D call. Germline V gene sequence: CDR1 SGHRS, CDR2 YFSETQ. The V and J ends lost 2 bases and 3 bases respectively, with 15 bases between them. The CDR3 runs to 15 residues. The CDR3 region has the DNA TGCGCCAGCAGCTTTGGTCTCGGAGAATACTACGAGCAGTACTTC. Protein product: CASSFGLGEYYEQYF.

This sequence joins TRBV7-8 and TRBJ2-5; D uncertain. Germline CDR1 SGHVS, CDR2 FQNEAQ. The CDR3 spans 16 residues. V shed 8 bases and J shed 0 bases, with 19 bases lying between them. The CDR3 spells CASAPRVGWYQETQYF. In nucleotides, the CDR3 is TGTGCCAGCGCCCCCCGAGTGGGCTGGTACCAAGAGACCCAGTACTTC.

This sequence joins TRBV6-4 and TRBJ2-1; 10 bases line up with TRBD2. The ends lost 6 bases at V and 12 bases at J; junction bases unmatched: 8. Germline assignment: CDR1 MRHNA and CDR2 SNTAGT. The CDR3 consists of 13 residues. CDR3 nucleotide sequence: TGTGCCAGCAGCCTAGCGGGGGTAGAATCGCAGTTCTTC. It specifies CASSLAGVESQFF.

The rearrangement joins TRBV19 to TRBJ2-2; perhaps TRBD1 as D (6 bases). Germline V gene data show CDR1 as LNHDA and CDR2 as SQIVND (reference sequence). The CDR3 loop spans 15 amino acids. Between the trimmed V and J ends, which lost 8 bases and 2 bases, there was a span of 15 bases. The CDR3 region has the DNA TGTGCCAGTCGCACCGGGACACTCAACACCGGGGAGCTGTTTTTT. Its translation: CASRTGTLNTGELFF.